This T cell receptor beta chain comes out of a study of blood T cell repertoires in COVID-19. The method was immunoSEQ multiplex PCR; TCRdb's version includes in-frame clones alone and lacks a portion of them. The table lists about 490,000 clones, approximately 85% of them singletons. The germline V gene has CDR1 MNHNY and CDR2 SVGAGI (reference sequence). Trimming took 0 bases from V and 8 from J, leaving 9 bases between them. The CDR3 runs 13 residues. V and J are TRBV6-6 and TRBJ2-3; weak D call: TRBD1 (5 bases). Material: peripheral blood. The source of this sequence is a human donor in a cohort sampled during active COVID-19. The CDR3: CASSYSREGTQYF. DNA for the CDR3: TGTGCCAGCAGTTACTCCAGGGAAGGTACGCAGTATTTT.